This record covers a single T cell receptor (beta chain). These data belong to a study of OX40 agonist ivuxolimab in advanced cancers. The overall study: An agonistic human IgG2 monoclonal antibody against OX40 (CD134) was given. Administration of intravenous ivuxolimab to patients occurred every 2 weeks at 0.01 to 10 mg/kg.

Profiled with immunoSEQ multiplex PCR; TCRdb holds only in-frame clones, not every one. The sample lists approximately 90,000 clones; over 75% were seen once. Trimming left V 6 bases short and J 4 bases short, with 12 bases between. Germline V CDR1 and CDR2: SEHNR, FQNEAQ (reference sequence). The CDR3 contains 13 residues. The material was CD4+ or CD8+ T cells sorted from blood, obtained in a trial of the OX40 agonist ivuxolimab. The clonotype originates from an adult with an advanced solid tumor such as melanoma, head and neck, liver or kidney cancer. The chain is built from TRBV7-9 and TRBJ1-2; D gene ambiguous. Here the CDR3 reads CASRPGPIYGYTF. The CDR3 coding sequence is TGTGCCAGCAGACCCGGACCGATCTATGGCTACACCTTC.